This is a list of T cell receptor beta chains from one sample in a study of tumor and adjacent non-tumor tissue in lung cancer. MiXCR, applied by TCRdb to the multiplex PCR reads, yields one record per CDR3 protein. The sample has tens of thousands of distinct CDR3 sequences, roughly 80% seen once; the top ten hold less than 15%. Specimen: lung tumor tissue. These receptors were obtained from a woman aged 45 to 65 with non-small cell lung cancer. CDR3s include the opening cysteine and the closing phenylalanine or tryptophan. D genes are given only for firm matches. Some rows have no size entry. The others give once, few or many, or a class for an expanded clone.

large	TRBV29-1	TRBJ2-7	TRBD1	CSVQGRGDSYEQYF	TGCAGCGTACAGGGGAGAGGAGATTCCTACGAGCAGTACTTC
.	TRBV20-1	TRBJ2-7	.	CGARTGTSDYEQYF	TGTGGTGCGAGGACCGGGACATCCGACTACGAGCAGTACTTC
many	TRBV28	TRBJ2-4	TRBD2	CASSLLGLAGGPKNIQYF	TGTGCCAGCAGTTTATTAGGACTAGCGGGAGGTCCCAAAAACATTCAGTACTTC
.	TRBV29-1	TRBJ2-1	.	CSVEDRQQGSYNEQFF	TGTAGCGTTGAAGATCGCCAACAGGGCTCCTACAATGAGCAGTTCTTC
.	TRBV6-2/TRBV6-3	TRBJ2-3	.	CASSYSGGKTETQYF	TGTGCCAGTAGTTACAGCGGTGGGAAAACAGAAACGCAGTATTTT
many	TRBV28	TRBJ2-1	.	CASAKRGGLGGRRGEQFF	TGTGCCAGCGCTAAACGTGGGGGGCTCGGCGGGAGAAGGGGTGAGCAGTTCTTC
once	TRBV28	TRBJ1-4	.	CASSSIGGHANEKLFF	TGTGCCAGCAGTTCGATCGGGGGACATGCTAATGAAAAACTGTTCTTT
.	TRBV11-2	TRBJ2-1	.	CANTLEAGGSSYNEQFF	TGTGCCAACACCCTAGAGGCCGGGGGAAGCTCCTACAATGAGCAGTTTTTC
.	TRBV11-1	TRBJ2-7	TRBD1	CASSHMDRSYEQYF	TGTGCCAGCAGCCACATGGACAGGTCCTACGAGCAGTACTTC
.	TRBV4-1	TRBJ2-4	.	CASIQLPRDNQADIQYF	TGCGCCAGCATCCAATTGCCCAGAGACAACCAAGCGGACATTCAGTACTTC